Below, one T cell receptor beta chain is given with its context. The antigen it recognizes is unknown. In this entry, gene names and germline sequences are mouse ones. The sequenced fragment ends 1 residue before the CDR3 boundary, so the rest is inferred from the germline J gene. The library was produced with the immunoSEQ multiplex PCR assay. Adaptive Biotechnologies performed the TCRbeta CDR3 sequencing at survey depth and reported CDR3 sequences, V/J genes, productive frequency and template counts. TCR beta CDR3 regions were amplified from genomic DNA instead of RNA. Under the source paper's analysis protocol: Pairwise repertoire overlap between tissues was quantified with Jensen-Shannon divergence, where 1 means complete divergence and 0 identical. Tissues were clustered by single-linkage agglomerative hierarchical clustering of pairwise JSD values, and the clustering results were displayed as dendrograms. All patient samples were analyzed with GLIPH2 using simulation_depth 1000, kmer_min_depth 3 and cdr3_length_cutoff 8, and only groups containing more than two unique CDR3s were kept. A standardized tissue-overlap score extrapolated Jaccard GLIPH-group overlap across patients to a standard repertoire size of 1000 clones. Linear mixed-effect models, with tissue as a fixed effect and individual as a random effect, were used to test how diversity related to clinical or experimental variables. As stored in TCRdb, this immuneACCESS dataset retains in-frame rearrangements with V and J assigned. A fraction of the clones does not appear; measured against another copy, unresolved V genes explain less than half of the discrepancy, and the remainder lacks a known reason. V, J and clone size are those of that table, while D and trimming were read from the DNA. Within this sample are 15,000 to 20,000 clones, with about three quarters of them counted one time only. The ten largest make up 0.85% to 0.95% of the sample.

Before genomic DNA isolation with the DNeasy Blood & Tissue Kit, mouse tissues were minced using razor blades in buffered saline. The sample comes from a study of tissue T cells after allogeneic stem cell transplantation (dated by TCRdb to between 2021 and 2024). About the full investigation: The study profiled TCR beta repertoires across many tissues from research autopsies of patients with and without GVHD, plus mouse models of GVHD. The human arm was a prospective observational study without blinding or randomization. On the study overall, not on this receptor specifically: Within patients, how anatomically similar the tissues were was a key factor in shaping TCR repertoire composition, regardless of disease or transplant status. The patient cohort was small and varied clinically, and sampling depth was recognized as a limitation. Not many T cell clones showed up in more than one patient, yet clustering based on motifs uncovered repertoire signatures that were shared across patients in a tissue-specific way. In both patients and mice, T cells from blood and spleen covered only a limited part of the TCR repertoire found in tissues. The study did not establish which tissue TCRs were alloreactive or antigen-specific, and some clones may have been host cells that persisted.

V sheds 0 bases and J sheds 1 base, leaving 8 bases between their ends. CDR1 and CDR2 are drawn from the germline V gene: GFQATS, STVNSAI. Counted from cysteine to phenylalanine, this CDR3 has 14 amino acids. Part of the CDR3 DNA is given, 39 bases translated from base 1. Input material: spleen. The chain is assembled from TRBV20 and TRBJ2-4; the D segment is perhaps TRBD1 or TRBD2, each sharing 5 matched bases. This TCR derives from a female BALB/c mouse in good health. The MHC haplotype carried by mice of this strain is H2-d. The CDR3 bases that were read are TGTGGTGCTAGGGATCCGGGGGGTCAAAACACCTTGTAC. This codes for CGARDPGGQNTLY. The whole CDR3 region reads CGARDPGGQNTLYF.